The 25 T cell receptor beta chains given below trace back to one sample, sequenced in a study of T cells after yellow fever vaccination. Via MiXCR, TCRdb re-called the 5' RACE reads, giving one row per CDR3 protein. The repertoire has some 350,000 distinct CDR3 sequences, 3% to 4.5% of them found once; the top ten carry 20% to 25%. Material: PBMCs, obtained 5 days after the yellow fever booster vaccination. The receptors here all came from a man between 18 and 29 years old who received the YFV17D yellow fever vaccine.

The sample holds many counts of this clonotype. This rearrangement joins TRBV5-1 to TRBJ1-5, with a tentative D call TRBD1 (6 bases). There are 15 residues in the CDR3. Germline CDR1 reads SGHRS; CDR2 reads YFSETQ. The germline V and J ends were trimmed by 0 bases and 3 bases, with 10 bases remaining between them. CDR3 sequence (DNA): TGCGCCAGCAGCTTGGGGGGGGGGCCCAATCAGCCCCAGCATTTT. Translated, it gives CASSLGGGPNQPQHF.

This clonotype came up many times. The chain employs TRBV7-9 and TRBJ2-5; D gene unclear. The CDR3 has 13 residues. Between the trimmed V and J ends, which lost 2 bases and 5 bases, there was a span of 9 bases. Germline V gene sequence: CDR1 SEHNR, CDR2 FQNEAQ (reference sequence). CDR3 amino acids: CASSLRVEETQYF. CDR3 coding DNA: TGTGCCAGCAGCTTAAGGGTAGAGGAGACCCAGTACTTC.

This clonotype was counted at least ten times. The chain uses TRBV29-1 and TRBJ1-2, with D possibly TRBD1 on 6 matching bases. The V and J ends lost 1 base and 3 bases respectively, with 12 bases between them. The CDR3 loop spans 14 amino acids. Per germline, CDR1 SQVTM and CDR2 ANQGSEA. The CDR3, as DNA: TGCAGCGTTGAAGCGGCAGGGGATTACTATGGCTACACCTTC. Residues: CSVEAAGDYYGYTF.

Note on this clonotype: At one boundary the junction diverges from the germline segment, which might be a read error. The genes are TRBV4-2 and TRBJ1-3; D call uncertain. Germline V lookup: CDR1 LGHNA, CDR2 YNFKEQ. The CDR3 has 16 amino acids. DNA for the CDR3: TGTGCCAGCAGTCAAGCGGGCCGCCACTCTGGAAACACCATATATTTT. Residues: CASSQAGRHSGNTIYF.

This clonotype has ten or more counts. V is TRBV5-4 and J is TRBJ2-3; D perhaps matches TRBD2 (7 bases). This CDR3 contains 14 residues. Looked up from germline, CDR1 is SGHNT and CDR2 is YYREEE (reference sequence). V was cut by 4 bases and J by 2 bases, with 11 bases left in between. The CDR3 loop reads CASSRGGPTDTQYF. DNA for the CDR3: TGTGCCAGCAGCAGGGGGGGTCCCACAGATACGCAGTATTTT.

This clonotype was picked up many times. The chain couples TRBV29-1 to TRBJ2-1; TRBD2 matches 12 bases. V trimming: 5 bases; J trimming: 6 bases; junction bases outside the gene matches: 5. The CDR3 is 14 residues long. The germline V gene encodes CDR1 SQVTM and CDR2 ANQGSEA. The CDR3 region is CSVTLAGGPNEQFF. In DNA, the CDR3 is TGCAGCGTTACCCTAGCGGGGGGGCCCAATGAGCAGTTCTTC.

This clonotype was found many times. V and J are TRBV5-5 and TRBJ1-2; D may be TRBD1 (5 bases). V was shortened by 4 bases and J by 8 bases, with 21 bases between the two germline ends. The CDR3 is 15 amino acids. Germline CDR1 is SGHKS and CDR2 is YYEKEE (reference sequence). Here the CDR3 reads CASSHDAAGRRGYTF. The DNA of the CDR3 is TGTGCCAGCAGCCACGACGCGGCGGGGCGGAGAGGCTACACCTTC.

J is TRBJ1-3 and V is TRBV11-2, with D unresolved. V dropped 0 bases and J dropped 3 bases, with 9 bases sitting between them. Germline CDR1 SGHAT, CDR2 FQNNGV. The CDR3 extends over 15 amino acids. The CDR3 DNA sequence: TGTGCCAGCAGCTTAGAATCGGGAAATGGAAACACCATATATTTT. Translation: CASSLESGNGNTIYF. Filled out from reference TRBV11-2 and TRBJ1-3, the complete variable domain reads EAGVAQSPRYKIIEKRQSVAFWCNPISGHATLYWYQQILGQGPKLLIQFQNNGVVDDSQLPKDRFSAERLKGVDSTLKIQPAKLEDSAVYLCASSLESGNGNTIYFGEGSWLTVV.

This clonotype was picked up many times. This chain links TRBV4-3 with TRBJ2-7; weak D call: TRBD2 (7 bases). In germline, CDR1 is LGHNA, CDR2 YSLEER. V shed 3 bases and J shed 3 bases, with 15 bases lying between them. The CDR3 contains 15 residues. The CDR3 coding sequence is TGCGCCAGCAGCCAGAGCCTGGGAGGGGGCTACGAGCAGTACTTC. Its translation is CASSQSLGGGYEQYF.

This chain links TRBV7-2 with TRBJ2-7; D call uncertain. V was shortened by 3 bases and J by 3 bases, with 12 bases between the two germline ends. The CDR3 consists of 14 residues. The germline V gene encodes CDR1 SGHTA and CDR2 FQGNSA. The CDR3 nucleotides read TGTGCCAGCAGCTTTTCCCTTGGGCGCTACGAGCAGTACTTC. This gives the protein CASSFSLGRYEQYF.

In this sample, this clonotype turned up many times. This chain uses TRBV19 with TRBJ2-1, with D maybe TRBD1 (5 bases). CDR3 length: 12 amino acids. V lost 2 bases to trimming and J lost 6 bases, with 5 bases between them. CDR1 is LNHDA and CDR2 is SQIVND in the germline V gene (reference sequence). For the CDR3, the DNA is TGTGCCAGTAGTATACAGGGCAATGAGCAGTTCTTC. It encodes CASSIQGNEQFF.

This clonotype has only a few counts. The chain has TRBV5-1 and TRBJ1-5; D is uncertain. The CDR3 has 16 amino acids. Trimming removed 0 bases from V and 5 bases from J, with 15 bases in between. Germline V gene data show CDR1 as SGHRS and CDR2 as YFSETQ. The CDR3 DNA reads as TGCGCCAGCAGCTTGGGGTTTGGGGTCGGGGATCAGCCCCAGCATTTT. Translating it yields CASSLGFGVGDQPQHF.

The J gene is TRBJ2-3, the V gene TRBV25-1; 9 positions match TRBD1. The CDR3 covers 16 residues. Per germline, CDR1 MGHDK and CDR2 SYGVNS. Trimming at V came to 4 bases and at J to 6 bases, leaving 11 bases not matched to a gene. DNA of the CDR3: TGTGCCAGCAGTGCCCACGCCGGGACAGGGCTGGATACGCAGTATTTT. Translated: CASSAHAGTGLDTQYF.

V is TRBV3-1 and J is TRBJ1-1; unclear D gene. The V end lost 4 bases, the J end lost 5 bases, and 11 bases lay between the germline ends. In germline, CDR1 is LGHDT, CDR2 YNNKEL (reference sequence). The CDR3 runs 13 residues. Written as DNA, the CDR3 is TGTGCCAGCAGCCGATATACTGAGACTGAAGCTTTCTTT. It translates to CASSRYTETEAFF.

V gene TRBV7-9 combines with J gene TRBJ2-5, with a tentative D call TRBD1 (6 bases). CDR1 and CDR2 from the germline V gene are SEHNR and FQNEAQ (reference sequence). The V end lost 4 bases, the J end lost 3 bases, and 18 bases lay between the germline ends. This CDR3 region has 16 residues. DNA for the CDR3: TGTGCCAGCAGCTCTACCACTCGGACAGCGGAAGAGACCCAGTACTTC. Its protein product is CASSSTTRTAEETQYF.

This rearrangement joins TRBV29-1 to TRBJ1-5, with 7 bases that match TRBD1. The CDR3 is 13 residues long. V was pared by 6 bases and J by 7 bases, with 9 bases of the junction left unmatched. Germline-derived CDR1 and CDR2 are SQVTM and ANQGSEA. CDR3 region: CSVAQGRLQPQHF. For the CDR3, the DNA is TGCAGCGTCGCACAGGGGAGATTGCAGCCCCAGCATTTT.

This clonotype was detected only a few times. The rearrangement links TRBV5-6 to TRBJ2-5, with 7 bases identical to TRBD2. The CDR3 runs 15 residues. In germline, CDR1 is SGHDT, CDR2 YYEEEE. The V gene end was trimmed by 4 bases and the J gene end by 5 bases; junction bases not matched to a gene: 11. CDR3 sequence reads: CASSARELGGETQYF. The CDR3 coding sequence is TGTGCCAGCAGCGCCAGGGAATTGGGGGGGGAGACCCAGTACTTC.

This clonotype was seen many times. The rearrangement uses TRBV29-1 and TRBJ1-2; no clear D. Germline values: CDR1 SQVTM, CDR2 ANQGSEA. The germline V and J ends were trimmed by 5 bases and 1 base, with 2 bases remaining between them. The CDR3 spans 10 residues. CDR3 nucleotides: TGCAGCGTTAATAACTATGGCTACACCTTC. It yields the protein CSVNNYGYTF.

This clonotype was seen a handful of times. V and J are TRBV14 and TRBJ2-1; D gene ambiguous. Germline V lookup: CDR1 SGHDN, CDR2 FVKESK. This CDR3 contains 16 residues. V was clipped by 0 bases and J by 2 bases, with 11 bases between them. This CDR3 reads CASSQELWVPYNEQFF. The CDR3 nucleotides read TGTGCCAGCAGCCAAGAGTTATGGGTTCCCTACAATGAGCAGTTCTTC.

The chain links TRBV7-2 to TRBJ2-7, with a possible D match to TRBD2 (7 bases). CDR3 length equals 15 residues. CDR1 and CDR2 (germline): SGHTA, FQGNSA. V dropped 5 bases and J dropped 3 bases, with 17 bases sitting between them. In DNA form, the CDR3 reads TGTGCCAGCAGCGGGGGGCGGGGGAGATACTACGAGCAGTACTTC. Translated: CASSGGRGRYYEQYF.

V and J are TRBV7-2 and TRBJ1-2; no firm D call. Germline CDR1 and CDR2: SGHTA and FQGNSA. The CDR3 is 16 residues long. V shed 2 bases and J shed 0 bases, with 13 bases lying between them. CDR3 protein: CASSLLGRLTNYGYTF. For the CDR3, the DNA is TGTGCCAGCAGCTTATTAGGCAGATTGACTAACTATGGCTACACCTTC.

This clonotype was recorded a few times. CDR3 residues: CAISKPGGATFTDTQYF. In DNA, the CDR3 is TGTGCCATCAGCAAACCGGGGGGGGCCACTTTCACAGATACGCAGTATTTT. The chain has TRBV10-3 and TRBJ2-3, with 8 bases aligning to TRBD2. The V gene end was trimmed by 6 bases and the J gene end by 2 bases; junction bases not matched to a gene: 13. This CDR3 contains 17 residues. From germline, CDR1 is ENHRY and CDR2 SYGVKD.

The rearrangement joins TRBV24-1 to TRBJ2-1; tentatively, D is TRBD2 (6 bases). Looked up from germline, CDR1 is KGHDR and CDR2 is SFDVKD. Deletions cut 3 bases from V and 4 bases from J, with 12 bases between. This CDR3 comprises 15 residues. CDR3: CATSDRSGGYNEQFF. As DNA, the CDR3 is TGTGCCACCAGTGATCGGTCCGGGGGTTACAATGAGCAGTTCTTC.

This clonotype has only a few counts. The V call is TRBV5-4, the J call TRBJ2-7; 9 positions agree with TRBD1. This CDR3 spans 13 amino acids. Germline V lookup: CDR1 SGHNT, CDR2 YYREEE (reference sequence). Losses at the gene ends were 4 bases for V and 5 bases for J; bases not matched to a gene: 4. CDR3 nucleotide sequence: TGTGCCAGCAGCAAACAGGGGGCGGACGAGCAGTACGTC. This codes for CASSKQGADEQYV.

This clonotype was picked up a small number of times. This rearrangement joins TRBV11-2 to TRBJ2-6, with D possibly being TRBD1 or TRBD2 (5 bases each). The CDR3 has 16 amino acids. Germline assignment: CDR1 SGHAT and CDR2 FQNNGV. V lost 1 base and J 2 bases, leaving 9 bases between the germline ends. The CDR3 DNA follows: TGTGCCAGCAGCTTAGTGGGGGAACCTGGGGCCAACGTCCTGACTTTC. It encodes CASSLVGEPGANVLTF. Based on the CDR3 plus reference TRBV11-2 and TRBJ2-6, the full variable domain is EAGVAQSPRYKIIEKRQSVAFWCNPISGHATLYWYQQILGQGPKLLIQFQNNGVVDDSQLPKDRFSAERLKGVDSTLKIQPAKLEDSAVYLCASSLVGEPGANVLTFGAGSRLTVL.